The rows below give T cell receptor beta chains drawn from one sample of a study of immune reconstitution after stem cell transplant in scleroderma. TCRdb redid the calling of the RT-PCR reads with MiXCR, one entry per CDR3 protein. The sample records more than 2,500 distinct CDR3 sequences, 3% to 4.5% being singletons. This specimen was taken before or after autologous hematopoietic stem cell transplantation (not recorded which). The receptors stem from a human donor with systemic sclerosis. The CDR3 runs from the conserved cysteine through the conserved F or W. D genes are given only for firm matches. Each size is once, few, many, or a class for an expanded clone.

v_gene: TRBV29-1; d_gene: -; j_gene: TRBJ2-7; abundance: large; CDR3nt: TGCAGCGTTGTATTTACAACCTACGAGCAGTACTTC; CDR3aa: CSVVFTTYEQYF
v_gene: TRBV29-1; d_gene: -; j_gene: TRBJ1-3; abundance: medium-sized; CDR3nt: TGCAGCGCCCAACGCGACCTCGGAAACACCATATATTTT; CDR3aa: CSAQRDLGNTIYF
v_gene: TRBV7-2; d_gene: -; j_gene: TRBJ2-3; abundance: medium-sized; CDR3nt: TGTGCCAGCAGCTACGTAGGGGCAGATACGCAGTATTTT; CDR3aa: CASSYVGADTQYF
v_gene: TRBV28; d_gene: -; j_gene: TRBJ2-5; abundance: medium-sized; CDR3nt: TGTGCCAGCAGTTTAGGGGGGTTCCCGGAGACCCAGTACTTC; CDR3aa: CASSLGGFPETQYF
v_gene: TRBV10-2; d_gene: -; j_gene: TRBJ2-4; abundance: medium-sized; CDR3nt: TGCGCCAGCAGCGAGGACCGCGGGACGATCAACAACATTCAGTACTTC; CDR3aa: CASSEDRGTINNIQYF
v_gene: TRBV29-1; d_gene: TRBD1; j_gene: TRBJ1-4; abundance: medium-sized; CDR3nt: TGCAGCGTTGTAGGTTGGGGACAGGGCGATGAAAAACTGTTTTTT; CDR3aa: CSVVGWGQGDEKLFF
v_gene: TRBV20-1; d_gene: TRBD2; j_gene: TRBJ2-1; abundance: many; CDR3nt: TGCAGTGCTAGTGGGACTAGCGGCTACAATGAGCAGTTCTTC; CDR3aa: CSASGTSGYNEQFF
v_gene: TRBV12-3/TRBV12-4; d_gene: -; j_gene: TRBJ1-5; abundance: medium-sized; CDR3nt: TGTGCCAGCAGTTTAGGAGGTCAGCCCCAGCATTTT; CDR3aa: CASSLGGQPQHF
v_gene: TRBV6-1; d_gene: TRBD2; j_gene: TRBJ2-1; abundance: medium-sized; CDR3nt: TGTGCCAGCACTAATCGAGCGGGAGGGCATGAGCAGTTCTTC; CDR3aa: CASTNRAGGHEQFF
v_gene: TRBV19; d_gene: -; j_gene: TRBJ2-2; abundance: medium-sized; CDR3nt: TGTGCCAGTAGTAAGGCCGGGATGTTGAACACCGGGGAGCTGTTTTTT; CDR3aa: CASSKAGMLNTGELFF
v_gene: TRBV7-8; d_gene: -; j_gene: TRBJ1-1; abundance: medium-sized; CDR3nt: TGTGCCAGCAGCCCCCTGCGGGCCGCCGGGAAAATAAAAAGTGAAGCTTTCTTT; CDR3aa: CASSPLRAAGKIKSEAFF